The clone carrying this T cell receptor (beta chain) was detected a few times. Being one base from a much bigger clone, this may be a read error. Germline V lookup: CDR1 SGHDN, CDR2 FVKESK. This CDR3 region has 15 residues. After removal of 4 bases from V and 2 bases from J, the junction contained 4 bases not matched to a gene. This record comes from a study of breast tumors, draining lymph nodes, adjacent tissues. The lymph nodes were axillary draining lymph nodes from breast cancer patients. TCRdb processed the multiplex PCR reads anew with MiXCR; each CDR3 protein has one entry. The table lists 65,000 to 80,000 distinct CDR3 sequences, approximately 19% of them singletons.

V usage is TRBV14 and J usage is TRBJ2-7; TRBD1 aligns across 11 bases. The sample taken for sequencing was axillary lymph node tissue. The receptor was isolated from a female donor with breast cancer. Some clones in this sample may be carry-over from other donors' samples. The CDR3 loop reads CASSRLGQGAYEQYF. In DNA form, the CDR3 reads TGTGCCAGCAGCCGACTGGGACAGGGGGCCTACGAGCAGTACTTC. Supplemented by reference TRBV14 and TRBJ2-7, the full variable domain reads EAGVTQFPSHSVIEKGQTVTLRCDPISGHDNLYWYRRVMGKEIKFLLHFVKESKQDESGMPNNRFLAERTGGTYSTLKVQPAELEDSGVYFCASSRLGQGAYEQYFGPGTRLTVT.